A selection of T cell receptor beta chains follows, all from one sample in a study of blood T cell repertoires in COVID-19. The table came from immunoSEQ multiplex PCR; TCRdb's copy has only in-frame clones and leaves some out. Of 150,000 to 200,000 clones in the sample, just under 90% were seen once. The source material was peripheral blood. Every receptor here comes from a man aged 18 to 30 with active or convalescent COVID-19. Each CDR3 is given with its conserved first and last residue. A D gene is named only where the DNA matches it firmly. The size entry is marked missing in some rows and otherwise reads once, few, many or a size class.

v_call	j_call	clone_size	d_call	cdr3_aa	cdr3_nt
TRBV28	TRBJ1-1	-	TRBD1	CASSSPGQSNTEAFF	TGTGCCAGCAGTTCTCCGGGACAGTCGAACACTGAAGCTTTCTTT
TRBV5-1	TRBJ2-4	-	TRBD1	CASSPQGGEDIQYF	TGCGCCAGCAGCCCACAGGGGGGAGAGGACATTCAGTACTTC
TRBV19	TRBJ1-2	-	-	CASSASTYYGYTF	TGTGCCAGTAGTGCCTCAACATATTATGGCTACACCTTC
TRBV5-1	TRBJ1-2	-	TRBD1	CASSTDRGYGYTF	TGCGCCAGCAGCACTGACAGGGGCTATGGCTACACCTTC
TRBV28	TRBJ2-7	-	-	CASSQGSYEQYF	TGTGCCAGCAGTCAGGGCTCCTACGAGCAGTACTTC
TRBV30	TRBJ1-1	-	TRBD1	CAWSVTGDTEAFF	TGTGCCTGGAGTGTAACAGGGGACACTGAAGCTTTCTTT
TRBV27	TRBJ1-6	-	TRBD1	CASSGQGVDSPLHF	TGTGCCAGCAGTGGACAGGGAGTTGATTCACCCCTCCACTTT
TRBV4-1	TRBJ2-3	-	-	CASSPQGASTDTQYF	TGCGCCAGCAGCCCCCAAGGGGCTAGCACAGATACGCAGTATTTT
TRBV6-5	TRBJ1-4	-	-	CASADRMTNEKLFF	TGTGCCAGCGCCGACAGGATGACTAATGAAAAACTGTTTTTT
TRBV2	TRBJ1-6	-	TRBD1	CASRGFEGANTYNSPLHF	TGTGCCAGCAGGGGCTTCGAGGGGGCGAACACCTATAATTCACCCCTCCACTTT
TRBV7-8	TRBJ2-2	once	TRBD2	CASSLAGRETGELFF	TGTGCCAGCAGCTTAGCAGGGCGGGAGACCGGGGAGCTGTTTTTT
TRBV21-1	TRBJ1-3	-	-	CASSIGNQRAGNTIYF	TGTGCCAGCAGCATTGGTAATCAGAGGGCTGGAAACACCATATATTTT
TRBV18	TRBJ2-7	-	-	CASSSPGSYEQYF	TGTGCCAGCTCATCCCCAGGCTCCTACGAGCAGTACTTC
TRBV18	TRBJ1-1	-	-	CASSPPNSNTEAFF	TGTGCCAGCTCACCACCCAACAGCAACACTGAAGCTTTCTTT